This T cell receptor beta chain was sequenced during a study of blood T cell repertoires in COVID-19. Turning to the study itself: T cells, B-cell-depleted T cells, or PBMCs supplied cDNA or gDNA.

In the authors' methods: Researchers report that nucleated cell counts were estimated from reference gene primer amplification. The protocol was immunoSEQ multiplex PCR, while the TCRdb copy is restricted to in-frame clones and leaves out a portion. The V and J calls and clone size are taken from that table; D and trimming were inferred from the DNA. This sample has about 170,000 clones, with 86% found just once. Germline-derived CDR1 and CDR2 are MNHEY and SVGAGI. V shed 10 bases and J 1 base; nucleotides not matched to a gene: 10. The CDR3 totals 15 residues. The sample taken for sequencing was peripheral blood. The chain recombines TRBV6-5 with TRBJ1-2; the match to TRBD1 covers 9 bases. The sequence derives from a woman of 80 years or more in a cohort sampled during active or convalescent COVID-19. The CDR3 bases are TGTGCCACCAGGGACAGGGACCCCTATAACTATGGCTACACCTTC. It translates to CATRDRDPYNYGYTF.